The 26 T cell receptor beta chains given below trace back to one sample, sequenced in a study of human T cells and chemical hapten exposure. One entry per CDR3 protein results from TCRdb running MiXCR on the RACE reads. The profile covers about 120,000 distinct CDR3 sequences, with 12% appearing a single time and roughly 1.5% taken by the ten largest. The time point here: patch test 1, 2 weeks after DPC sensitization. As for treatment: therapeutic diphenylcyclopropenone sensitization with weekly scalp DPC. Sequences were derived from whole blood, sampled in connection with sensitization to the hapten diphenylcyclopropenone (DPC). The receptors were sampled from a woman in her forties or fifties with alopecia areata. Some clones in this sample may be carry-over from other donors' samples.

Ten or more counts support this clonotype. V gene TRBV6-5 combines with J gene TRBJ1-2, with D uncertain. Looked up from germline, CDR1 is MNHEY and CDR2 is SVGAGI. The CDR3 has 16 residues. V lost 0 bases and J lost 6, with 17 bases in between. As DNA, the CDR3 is TGTGCCAGCAGTTACTCCCCAGACGTACACAGCGATGGCTACACCTTC. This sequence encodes CASSYSPDVHSDGYTF.

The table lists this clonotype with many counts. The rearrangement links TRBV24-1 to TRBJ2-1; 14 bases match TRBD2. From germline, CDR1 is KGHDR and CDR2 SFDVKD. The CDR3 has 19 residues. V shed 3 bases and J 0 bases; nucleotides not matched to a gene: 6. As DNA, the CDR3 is TGTGCCACCAGTGATCCTGGACTAGCGGGAGGTCGCTCCTACAATGAGCAGTTCTTC. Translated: CATSDPGLAGGRSYNEQFF.

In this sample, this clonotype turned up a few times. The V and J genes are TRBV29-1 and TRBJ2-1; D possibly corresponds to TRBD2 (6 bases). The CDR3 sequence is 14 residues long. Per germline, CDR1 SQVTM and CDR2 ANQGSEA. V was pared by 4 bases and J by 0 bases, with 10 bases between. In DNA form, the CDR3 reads TGCAGCGTTGTTGGCGGGGACTCCTACAATGAGCAGTTCTTC. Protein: CSVVGGDSYNEQFF.

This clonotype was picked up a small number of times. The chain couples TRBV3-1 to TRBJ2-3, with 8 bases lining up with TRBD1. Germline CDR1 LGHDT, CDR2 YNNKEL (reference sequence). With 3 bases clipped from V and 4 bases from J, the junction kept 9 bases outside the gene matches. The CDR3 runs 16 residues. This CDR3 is CASSHPGTGGADTQYF. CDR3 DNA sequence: TGTGCCAGCAGCCACCCCGGGACAGGAGGCGCAGATACGCAGTATTTT.

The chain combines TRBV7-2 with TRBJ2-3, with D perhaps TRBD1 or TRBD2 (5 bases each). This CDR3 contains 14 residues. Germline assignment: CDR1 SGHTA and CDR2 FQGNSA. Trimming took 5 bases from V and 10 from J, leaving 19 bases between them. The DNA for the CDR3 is TGTGCCAGCAGCATCGCCGAGACGGGGCGGGCGCAGTATTTT. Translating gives CASSIAETGRAQYF.

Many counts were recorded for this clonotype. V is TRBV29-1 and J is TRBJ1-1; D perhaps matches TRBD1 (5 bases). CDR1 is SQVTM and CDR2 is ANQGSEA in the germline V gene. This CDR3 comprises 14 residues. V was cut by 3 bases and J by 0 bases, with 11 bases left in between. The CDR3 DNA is TGCAGCGTTGACTGGGGCGAAATGAACACTGAAGCTTTCTTT. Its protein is CSVDWGEMNTEAFF. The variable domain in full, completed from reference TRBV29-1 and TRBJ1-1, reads SAVISQKPSRDICQRGTSLTIQCQVDSQVTMMFWYRQQPGQSLTLIATANQGSEATYESGFVIDKFPISRPNLTFSTLTVSNMSPEDSSIYLCSVDWGEMNTEAFFGQGTRLTVV.

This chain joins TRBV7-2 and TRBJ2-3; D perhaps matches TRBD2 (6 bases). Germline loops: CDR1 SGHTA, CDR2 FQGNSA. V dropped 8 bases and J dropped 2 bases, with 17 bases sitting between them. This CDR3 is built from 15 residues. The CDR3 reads CASRLPGGPTDTQYF. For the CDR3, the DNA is TGTGCCAGCCGCCTTCCCGGGGGACCCACAGATACGCAGTATTTT.

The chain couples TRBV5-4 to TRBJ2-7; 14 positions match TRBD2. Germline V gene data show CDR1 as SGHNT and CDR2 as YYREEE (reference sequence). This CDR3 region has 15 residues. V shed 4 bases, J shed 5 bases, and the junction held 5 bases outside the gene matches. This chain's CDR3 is CASSTGLAGGNEQYF. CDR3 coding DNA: TGTGCCAGCAGCACTGGACTAGCGGGGGGTAACGAGCAGTACTTC.

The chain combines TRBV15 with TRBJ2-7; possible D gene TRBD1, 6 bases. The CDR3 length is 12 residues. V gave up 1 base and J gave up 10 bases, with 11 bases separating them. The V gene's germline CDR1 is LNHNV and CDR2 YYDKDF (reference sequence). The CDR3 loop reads CATSRVQGSQYF. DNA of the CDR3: TGTGCCACCAGCAGAGTTCAGGGGAGCCAGTACTTC.

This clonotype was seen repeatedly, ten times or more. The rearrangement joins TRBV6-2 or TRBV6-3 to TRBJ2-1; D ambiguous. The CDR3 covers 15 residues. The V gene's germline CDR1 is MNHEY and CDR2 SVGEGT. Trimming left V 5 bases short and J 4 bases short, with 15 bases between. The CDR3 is CASSKSVDRYNEQFF. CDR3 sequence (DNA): TGTGCCAGCAGTAAATCGGTGGACCGTTACAATGAGCAGTTCTTC.

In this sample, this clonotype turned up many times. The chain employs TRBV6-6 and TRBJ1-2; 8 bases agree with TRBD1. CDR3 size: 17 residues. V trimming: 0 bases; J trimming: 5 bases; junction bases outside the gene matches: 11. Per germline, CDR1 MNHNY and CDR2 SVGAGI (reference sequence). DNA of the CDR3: TGTGCCAGCAGTTACTCGCAAGGGACAGGAACCGTGTATGGCTACACCTTC. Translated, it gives CASSYSQGTGTVYGYTF.

The CDR3 protein is CASSFPVTDTQYF. The CDR3 DNA reads TGTGCCAGCAGCTTCCCAGTCACAGATACGCAGTATTTT. The rearrangement links TRBV7-9 to TRBJ2-3; no definite D call. Germline CDR1 and CDR2: SEHNR and FQNEAQ (reference sequence). The CDR3 extends over 13 amino acids. V shed 3 bases and J shed 2 bases, with 6 bases lying between them.

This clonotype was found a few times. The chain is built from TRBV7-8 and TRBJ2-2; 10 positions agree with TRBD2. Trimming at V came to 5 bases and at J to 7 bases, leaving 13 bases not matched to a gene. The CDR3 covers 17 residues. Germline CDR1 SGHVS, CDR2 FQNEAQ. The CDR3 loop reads CASSISRAGGPNGELFF. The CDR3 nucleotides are TGTGCCAGCAGCATCTCCCGAGCGGGGGGGCCCAACGGGGAGCTGTTTTTT.

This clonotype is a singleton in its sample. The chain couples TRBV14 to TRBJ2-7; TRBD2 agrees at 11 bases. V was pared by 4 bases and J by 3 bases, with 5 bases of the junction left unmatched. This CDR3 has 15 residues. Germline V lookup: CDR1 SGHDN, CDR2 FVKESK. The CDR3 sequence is CASSLVGTSGYEQYF. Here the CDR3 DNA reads TGTGCCAGCAGCCTCGTAGGGACTAGCGGCTACGAGCAGTACTTC.

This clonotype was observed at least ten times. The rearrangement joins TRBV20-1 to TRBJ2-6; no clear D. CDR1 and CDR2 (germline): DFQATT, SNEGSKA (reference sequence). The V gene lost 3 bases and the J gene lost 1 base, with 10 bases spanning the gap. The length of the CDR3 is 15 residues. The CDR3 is CSASLRASGANVLTF. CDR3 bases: TGCAGTGCTAGTCTAAGGGCTTCTGGGGCCAACGTCCTGACTTTC.

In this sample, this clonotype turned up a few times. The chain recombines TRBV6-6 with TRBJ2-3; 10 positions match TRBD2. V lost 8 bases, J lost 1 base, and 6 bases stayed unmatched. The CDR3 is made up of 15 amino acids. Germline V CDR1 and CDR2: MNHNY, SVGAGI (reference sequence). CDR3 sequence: CASCLAGGGTDTQYF. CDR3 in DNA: TGTGCCAGCTGTTTAGCGGGGGGAGGCACAGATACGCAGTATTTT.

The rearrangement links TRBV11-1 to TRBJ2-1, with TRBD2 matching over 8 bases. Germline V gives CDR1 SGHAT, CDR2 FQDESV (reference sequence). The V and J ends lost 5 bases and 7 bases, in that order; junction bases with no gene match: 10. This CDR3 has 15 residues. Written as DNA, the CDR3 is TGTGCCAGCAGCCTCGGACTAGCATATACGAATGAGCAGTTCTTC. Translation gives CASSLGLAYTNEQFF.

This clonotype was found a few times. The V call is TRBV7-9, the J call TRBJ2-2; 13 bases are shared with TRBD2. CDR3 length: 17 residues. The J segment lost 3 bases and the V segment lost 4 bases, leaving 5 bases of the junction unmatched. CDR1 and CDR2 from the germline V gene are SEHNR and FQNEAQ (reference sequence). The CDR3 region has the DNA TGTGCCAGCAGCTCCCGGACTAGCGGGGGATACACCGGGGAGCTGTTTTTT. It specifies CASSSRTSGGYTGELFF.

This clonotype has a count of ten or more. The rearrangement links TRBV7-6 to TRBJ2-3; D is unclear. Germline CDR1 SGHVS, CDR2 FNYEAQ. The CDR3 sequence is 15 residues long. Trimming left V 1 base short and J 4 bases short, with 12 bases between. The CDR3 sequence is CASSLENSRADTQYF. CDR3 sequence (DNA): TGTGCCAGCAGCTTAGAGAACTCGCGTGCAGATACGCAGTATTTT.

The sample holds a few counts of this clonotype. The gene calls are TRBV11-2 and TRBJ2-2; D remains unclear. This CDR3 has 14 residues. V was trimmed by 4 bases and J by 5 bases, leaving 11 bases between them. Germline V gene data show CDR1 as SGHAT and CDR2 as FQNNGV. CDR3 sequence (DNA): TGTGCCAGCAGCTCAAGAGGTGGTACCGGGGAGCTGTTTTTT. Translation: CASSSRGGTGELFF.

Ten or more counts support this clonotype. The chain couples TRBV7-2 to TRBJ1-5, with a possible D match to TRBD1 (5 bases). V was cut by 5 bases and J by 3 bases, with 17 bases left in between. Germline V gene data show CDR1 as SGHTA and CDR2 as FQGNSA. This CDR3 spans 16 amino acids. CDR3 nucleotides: TGTGCCAGCAGCACATCGAGCAGGGCGATCAATCAGCCCCAGCATTTT. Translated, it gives CASSTSSRAINQPQHF.

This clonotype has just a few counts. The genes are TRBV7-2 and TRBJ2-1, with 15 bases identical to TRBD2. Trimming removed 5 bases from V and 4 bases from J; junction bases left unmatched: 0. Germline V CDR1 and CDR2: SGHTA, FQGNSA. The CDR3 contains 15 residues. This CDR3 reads CASSGTSGGYNEQFF. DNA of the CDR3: TGTGCCAGCAGCGGGACTAGCGGGGGGTACAATGAGCAGTTCTTC.

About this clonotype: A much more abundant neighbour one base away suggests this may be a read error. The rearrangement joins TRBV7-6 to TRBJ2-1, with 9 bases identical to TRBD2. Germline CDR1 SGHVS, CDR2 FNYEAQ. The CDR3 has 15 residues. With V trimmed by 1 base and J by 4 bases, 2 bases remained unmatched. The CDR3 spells CASSLERGVYNEQFF. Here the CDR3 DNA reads TGTGCCAGCAGCTTAGAGCGGGGGGTTTACAATGAGCAGTTCTTC.

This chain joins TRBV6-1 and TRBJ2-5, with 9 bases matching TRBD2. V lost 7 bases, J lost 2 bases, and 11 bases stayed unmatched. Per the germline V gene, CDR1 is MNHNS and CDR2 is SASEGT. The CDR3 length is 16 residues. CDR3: CASKISGGPLQETQYF. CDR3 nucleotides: TGTGCCAGCAAGATAAGCGGGGGGCCTTTACAAGAGACCCAGTACTTC.

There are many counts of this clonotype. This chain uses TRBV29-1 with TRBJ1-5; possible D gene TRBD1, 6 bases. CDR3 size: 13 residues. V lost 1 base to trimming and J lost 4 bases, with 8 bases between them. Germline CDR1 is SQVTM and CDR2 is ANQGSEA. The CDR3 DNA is TGCAGCGTTGAAGTACAGGGAAATCAGCCCCAGCATTTT. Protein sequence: CSVEVQGNQPQHF.

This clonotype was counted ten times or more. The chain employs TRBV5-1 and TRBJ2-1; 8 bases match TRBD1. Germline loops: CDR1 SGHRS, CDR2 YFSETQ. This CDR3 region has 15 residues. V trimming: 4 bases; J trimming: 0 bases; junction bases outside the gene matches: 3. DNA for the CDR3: TGCGCCAGCAGCGTAACAGGGGGCTCCTACAATGAGCAGTTCTTC. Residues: CASSVTGGSYNEQFF.